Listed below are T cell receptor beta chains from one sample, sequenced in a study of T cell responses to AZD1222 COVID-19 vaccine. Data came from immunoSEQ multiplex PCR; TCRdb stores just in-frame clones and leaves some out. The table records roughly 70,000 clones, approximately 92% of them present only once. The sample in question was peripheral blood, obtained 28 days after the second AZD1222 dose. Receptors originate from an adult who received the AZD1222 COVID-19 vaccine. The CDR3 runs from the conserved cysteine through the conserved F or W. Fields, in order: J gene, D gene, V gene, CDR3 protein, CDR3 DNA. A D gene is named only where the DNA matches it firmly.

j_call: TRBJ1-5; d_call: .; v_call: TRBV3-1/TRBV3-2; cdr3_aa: CASSQAVQSQPQHF; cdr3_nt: TGTGCCAGCAGCCAAGCCGTCCAGTCGCAGCCCCAGCATTTT
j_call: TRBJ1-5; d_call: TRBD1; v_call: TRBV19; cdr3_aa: CASRSPPGTGRNQPQHF; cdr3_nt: TGTGCCAGTAGATCCCCGCCCGGGACAGGGCGCAATCAGCCCCAGCATTTT
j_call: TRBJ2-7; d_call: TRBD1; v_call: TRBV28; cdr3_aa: CASSLDRGVYEQYF; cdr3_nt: TGTGCCAGCAGTTTAGACAGGGGGGTCTACGAGCAGTACTTC
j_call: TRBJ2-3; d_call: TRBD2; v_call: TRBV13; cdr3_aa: CASSLGWASGATDTQYF; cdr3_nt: TGTGCCAGCAGCTTAGGCTGGGCTAGCGGGGCCACAGATACGCAGTATTTT
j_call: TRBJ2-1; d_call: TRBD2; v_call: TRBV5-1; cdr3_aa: CASSETSGIYNEQFF; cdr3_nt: TGCGCCAGCAGCGAGACTAGCGGGATCTACAATGAGCAGTTCTTC
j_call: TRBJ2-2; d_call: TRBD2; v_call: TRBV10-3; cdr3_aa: CAISDYMGLAGGHTGELFF; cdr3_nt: TGTGCCATCAGTGACTATATGGGACTAGCGGGAGGACACACCGGGGAGCTGTTTTTT
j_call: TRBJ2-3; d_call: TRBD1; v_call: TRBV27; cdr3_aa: CASSSQGADTQYF; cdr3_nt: TGTGCCAGCAGTTCCCAGGGGGCAGATACGCAGTATTTT
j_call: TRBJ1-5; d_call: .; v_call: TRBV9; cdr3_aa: CASSVDGNSHQPQHF; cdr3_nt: TGTGCCAGCAGCGTAGACGGGAATTCCCATCAGCCCCAGCATTTT
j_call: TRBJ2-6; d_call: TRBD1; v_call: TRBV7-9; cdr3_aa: CASRRDSNPRSGANVLTF; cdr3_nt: TGTGCCAGCAGAAGGGACAGCAACCCCCGTTCGGGGGCCAACGTCCTGACTTTC
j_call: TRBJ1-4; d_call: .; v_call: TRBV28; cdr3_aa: CASSWSKKLFF; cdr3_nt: TGTGCCAGCAGTTGGTCAAAAAAACTGTTTTTT
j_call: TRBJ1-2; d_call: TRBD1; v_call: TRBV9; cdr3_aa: CASSVGRGGGYGYTF; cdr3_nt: TGTGCCAGCAGCGTAGGAAGAGGGGGCGGCTATGGCTACACCTTC